In its sample, the clone carrying this T cell receptor beta chain was seen a few times. Its target is unknown. This specimen belongs to a study of cytomegalovirus exposure and HLA in healthy donors. Study results and limitations: Later analysis placed DRB1 highest and HLA-C lowest in TCR association rates, which differed by HLA locus.

A multiplex PCR was run with 60 Vbeta primers and 13 Jbeta primers. The assay was immunoSEQ multiplex PCR, and TCRdb's table has in-frame clones only and misses some. The repertoire holds 100,000 to 150,000 clones, 75% to 90% seen once, with 5.5% to 6% in the top ten. From germline, CDR1 is MDHEN and CDR2 SYDVKM. The CDR3 extends over 13 amino acids. The ends lost 7 bases at V and 4 bases at J; junction bases unmatched: 6. Though probably carrying unrecorded immune exposures, donors were nominally healthy at sampling. This chain joins TRBV28 and TRBJ2-7; TRBD1 matches at 8 bases. The sample taken for sequencing was PBMCs. This sequence was found in a woman in her 40s in good health and CMV-seropositive. The CDR3 reads CASTRGQGYEQYF. In nucleotides, the CDR3 is TGTGCCAGCACCAGGGGGCAGGGGTACGAGCAGTACTTC.